The 20 T cell receptor beta chains in this list originate from one sample, sequenced in a study of blood T cell repertoires in COVID-19. TCRdb's table, derived via immunoSEQ multiplex PCR, lists solely in-frame clones and lacks some. The sample includes 300,000 to 350,000 clones, around nine tenths of them seen just once. The sample comprised peripheral blood. The source of these receptors is a woman between 18 and 30 years old who had recovered from COVID-19.

The chain has TRBV19 and TRBJ2-5, with D perhaps TRBD2 (6 bases). Germline CDR1 is LNHDA and CDR2 is SQIVND (reference sequence). The CDR3 contains 15 residues. V was pared by 5 bases and J by 4 bases, with 17 bases between. The CDR3 spells CASSAQGGVAETQYF. CDR3 nucleotides: TGTGCCAGTAGTGCGCAGGGCGGGGTGGCAGAGACCCAGTACTTC.

CDR3: CASSLASAGGPEEQFF. As DNA, the CDR3 is TGTGCCAGCAGCTTAGCCTCAGCGGGAGGGCCGGAAGAGCAGTTCTTC. The rearrangement uses TRBV7-8 and TRBJ2-1; TRBD2 matches 10 bases. Per the germline V gene, CDR1 is SGHVS and CDR2 is FQNEAQ. This CDR3 region has 16 residues. V trimming: 0 bases; J trimming: 10 bases; junction bases outside the gene matches: 9.

V usage is TRBV19 and J usage is TRBJ1-3, with TRBD1 as a possible D gene (5 bases). The CDR3 contains 14 residues. Trimming removed 7 bases from V and 4 bases from J, with 14 bases in between. Germline CDR1 LNHDA, CDR2 SQIVND (reference sequence). CDR3 amino acids: CASTPGVGGNTIYF. CDR3 in DNA: TGTGCCAGTACCCCGGGGGTAGGGGGAAACACCATATATTTT.

V gene TRBV19 combines with J gene TRBJ2-5, with 7 bases aligning to TRBD1. The CDR3 length is 14 residues. Germline V gene sequence: CDR1 LNHDA, CDR2 SQIVND (reference sequence). J was trimmed by 5 bases and V by 5 bases; bases with no gene match: 8. This CDR3 is CASSEGQRGETQYF. The CDR3 DNA reads TGTGCCAGTAGTGAGGGACAGAGGGGTGAGACCCAGTACTTC. Drawing the rest from reference TRBV19 and TRBJ2-5, the complete variable domain is DGGITQSPKYLFRKEGQNVTLSCEQNLNHDAMYWYRQDPGQGLRLIYYSQIVNDFQKGDIAEGYSVSREKKESFPLTVTSAQKNPTAFYLCASSEGQRGETQYFGPGTRLLVL.

The chain uses TRBV19 and TRBJ1-1; 8 nucleotides agree with TRBD1. V gave up 2 bases and J gave up 5 bases; unmatched junction bases: 4. The CDR3 totals 14 residues. Germline CDR1 LNHDA, CDR2 SQIVND (reference sequence). In DNA form, the CDR3 reads TGTGCCAGTAGTATAACAGGGGGGCGAACTGAAGCTTTCTTT. Its protein product is CASSITGGRTEAFF. The complete variable domain, with remaining parts taken from reference TRBV19 and TRBJ1-1, reads DGGITQSPKYLFRKEGQNVTLSCEQNLNHDAMYWYRQDPGQGLRLIYYSQIVNDFQKGDIAEGYSVSREKKESFPLTVTSAQKNPTAFYLCASSITGGRTEAFFGQGTRLTVV.

The rearrangement joins TRBV19 to TRBJ2-3; 7 nucleotides match TRBD2. J gave up 7 bases and V 10 bases, and 14 bases lay outside the gene matches. Germline loops: CDR1 LNHDA, CDR2 SQIVND (reference sequence). The CDR3 length is 14 residues. CDR3 nucleotide sequence: TGTGCCACCAGGCCGGGAGGCCTACCTTATACGCAGTATTTT. The encoded protein is CATRPGGLPYTQYF.

The chain joins TRBV6-1 to TRBJ1-4; 9 positions match TRBD1. Germline CDR1 MNHNS, CDR2 SASEGT. Germline trimming cut 2 bases from V and 4 bases from J; bases unmatched to any gene: 5. This CDR3 comprises 16 residues. CDR3 DNA: TGTGCCAGCAGTGAATTGGAGACAGGGGGTAATGAAAAACTGTTTTTT. Translation: CASSELETGGNEKLFF.

This sequence joins TRBV10-3 and TRBJ1-6, with TRBD1 matching over 8 bases. Germline trimming cut 6 bases from V and 11 bases from J; bases unmatched to any gene: 15. CDR1 is ENHRY and CDR2 is SYGVKD in the germline V gene. This CDR3 comprises 16 residues. The CDR3 coding sequence is TGTGCCATCAGGCCATCCCTGGACAGGGCCGAGACACCCCTCCACTTT. This translates into CAIRPSLDRAETPLHF.

The chain is built from TRBV21-1 and TRBJ2-7; TRBD1, the table's D call, lacks a check against the DNA. TRBV21-1 is marked as a pseudogene. CDR3 length: 16 amino acids. CDR3 DNA: TGTGCCAGAACCGGGACAATCGACCGGGGAGACTACGAGCAGTACGTC. It specifies CARTGTIDRGDYEQYV.

V and J are TRBV4-1 and TRBJ2-1, with 12 bases matching TRBD1. CDR1 and CDR2 from the germline V gene are MGHRA and YSYEKL. The ends lost 3 bases at V and 3 bases at J; junction bases unmatched: 6. The CDR3 has 17 amino acids. The DNA for the CDR3 is TGCGCCAGCAGCCAGGAGGGACAGGGGGCGCGCTACAATGAGCAGTTCTTC. Translating it yields CASSQEGQGARYNEQFF.

V gene TRBV5-6 combines with J gene TRBJ2-3, with 7 bases fitting TRBD2. The CDR3 totals 15 residues. With 0 bases clipped from V and 1 base from J, the junction kept 2 bases outside the gene matches. From germline, CDR1 is SGHDT and CDR2 YYEEEE. CDR3 sequence (DNA): TGTGCCAGCAGCTTGGATGCGGGAGGCACAGATACGCAGTATTTT. It encodes CASSLDAGGTDTQYF.

This chain links TRBV11-3 with TRBJ2-5; 10 bases line up with TRBD2. J gave up 1 base and V 5 bases, and 13 bases lay outside the gene matches. This CDR3 comprises 18 residues. Germline V lookup: CDR1 SGHNT, CDR2 YENEEA. CDR3 loop: CASSPPLAGVIRQETQYF. The CDR3 bases are TGTGCCAGCAGCCCCCCTCTAGCGGGAGTTATTCGCCAAGAGACCCAGTACTTC.

This clone was observed once. V gene TRBV19 combines with J gene TRBJ1-3, with D perhaps TRBD1 (6 bases). Germline CDR1 reads LNHDA; CDR2 reads SQIVND (reference sequence). The CDR3 spans 16 residues. The V and J ends lost 6 bases and 0 bases respectively, with 15 bases between them. The CDR3 sequence: CASSPDRTNSGNTIYF. CDR3 coding DNA: TGTGCCAGTAGCCCCGACAGGACAAACTCTGGAAACACCATATATTTT. Using reference TRBV19 and TRBJ1-3 for the parts outside the CDR3, the full variable domain is DGGITQSPKYLFRKEGQNVTLSCEQNLNHDAMYWYRQDPGQGLRLIYYSQIVNDFQKGDIAEGYSVSREKKESFPLTVTSAQKNPTAFYLCASSPDRTNSGNTIYFGEGSWLTVV.

The rearrangement joins TRBV6-6 to TRBJ2-5; D call uncertain. Trimming took 5 bases from V and 4 from J, leaving 11 bases between them. This CDR3 has 13 amino acids. The germline gives CDR1 MNHNY, CDR2 SVGAGI (reference sequence). This CDR3 reads CASSPLKRETQYF. CDR3 DNA sequence: TGTGCCAGCAGTCCCCTCAAGCGAGAGACCCAGTACTTC.

The V and J genes are TRBV7-9 and TRBJ1-6; D remains unclear. The V gene's germline CDR1 is SEHNR and CDR2 FQNEAQ (reference sequence). Trimming cost V 5 bases and J 8 bases, with 16 bases left between them. This CDR3 is 15 amino acids long. CDR3 DNA: TGTGCCAGCAGCCAGGCCCTCCCGTCAGATTCACCCCTCCACTTT. Translated, it gives CASSQALPSDSPLHF.

The chain couples TRBV30 to TRBJ1-2, with 10 bases aligning to TRBD1. Germline lookup yields CDR1 GTSNPN and CDR2 SVGIG (reference sequence). J gave up 4 bases and V 0 bases, and 8 bases lay outside the gene matches. CDR3 size: 16 residues. CDR3 protein: CAWSVAGTGVGYGYTF. The CDR3 nucleotides are TGTGCCTGGAGTGTGGCTGGGACAGGGGTTGGCTATGGCTACACCTTC.

The chain employs TRBV18 and TRBJ2-1; 8 bases map to TRBD2. This CDR3 has 16 residues. Trimming at V came to 1 base and at J to 2 bases, leaving 4 bases not matched to a gene. Germline V gives CDR1 KGHSH, CDR2 LQKENI. CDR3 in DNA: TGTGCCAGCTCACCACGAACGGGAGGGCCCTACAATGAGCAGTTCTTC. Protein product: CASSPRTGGPYNEQFF. Using reference TRBV18 and TRBJ2-1 for the parts outside the CDR3, the full variable domain is NAGVMQNPRHLVRRRGQEARLRCSPMKGHSHVYWYRQLPEEGLKFMVYLQKENIIDESGMPKERFSAEFPKEGPSILRIQQVVRGDSAAYFCASSPRTGGPYNEQFFGPGTRLTVL.

The chain couples TRBV6-5 to TRBJ2-7; weak D call: TRBD2 (5 bases). With 7 bases removed from V and 5 bases from J, the gap between germline ends came to 15 bases. This CDR3 contains 13 residues. Germline lookup yields CDR1 MNHEY and CDR2 SVGAGI. The CDR3, as DNA: TGTGCCAGCACCATAGGGTCGGGGAACGAGCAGTACGTC. Its translation: CASTIGSGNEQYV.

The genes are TRBV21-1 and TRBJ2-1; the table's D call TRBD1 went unverified against the DNA. TRBV21-1 represents a pseudogene. The CDR3 loop spans 17 amino acids. CDR3: CASSKTTPGQGAHEQFF. CDR3 bases: TGTGCCAGCAGCAAAACCACGCCGGGACAGGGGGCTCACGAGCAGTTCTTC.

The chain is built from TRBV12-3 or TRBV12-4 and TRBJ2-3, with D perhaps TRBD1 (6 bases). The CDR3 length is 13 residues. The V end was cut by 7 bases, the J end by 5 bases, with 13 bases between. CDR3 DNA sequence: TGTGCCAGCACTGGGGGCCTTGAAGATACGCAGTATTTT. Encoded protein: CASTGGLEDTQYF.